This record concerns one TCR beta chain sequence. Its cognate antigen has yet to be identified. The data originate from a study of cytomegalovirus exposure and HLA in healthy donors (dated by TCRdb to about 2017). Describing the broader study: According to an earlier analysis of a few hundred of the donors, some 180 million T cells yielded 90 million to 140 million unique TCR beta sequences and 276 Gb of sequence data. An early release covering 550 to 650 HLA-typed donors comprised around 300 gigabases of sequencing data and approximately 85 million unique TCR sequences. Of the roughly 400 genotyped donors, 65% to 90% fell in the genetic ancestry cluster associated with self-reported Caucasian donors. The study aimed to test whether cataloging public T cell receptors could reveal signatures of past pathogen exposure. Using immunosequencing, the study profiled T cell repertoires from around 680 subjects and related those repertoires to cytomegalovirus serostatus. Besides the first cohort of 666 subjects, a separate validation cohort made up of roughly 130 different subjects was used. High-throughput TCR immunosequencing, statistical association of individual TCRs with disease status, and machine learning were combined to predict cytomegalovirus infection status. A later analysis re-analyzed previously published TCR beta repertoires from about 730 donors and added high-resolution HLA genotyping to study TCR occurrence patterns. Rather than using new phenotypic data, the later analysis identified candidate immune exposures from TCR beta sequences and from how often those sequences occurred across donors. An earlier analysis of around 640 of the donors used high-throughput TCR beta sequencing to judge whether each TCR beta V gene segment behaved as functional or pseudogenic. Donor age, sex, ethnicity and CMV serostatus were compiled together with the repertoire data. A later genetic analysis took genome-wide SNP genotypes for about three fifths of the roughly 670 donors and used that subset as a discovery cohort. Every discovery cohort repertoire had been produced on one sequencing platform. Class I and class II HLA loci were covered by the typing at four-digit resolution. Typing coverage varied by locus: roughly 629-640 donors for A, B, C, DRB1 and DQB1; roughly 500 for DQA1; more than 600 for DPA1; more than 450 for DPB1. About five DR-DQ haplotypes were treated as single units for association and clustering because of strong linkage in the cohort. On average, 235,054 unique TCR beta nucleotide sequences were sequenced per donor among 350 to 400 genotyped donors of the cohort, with approximately 18% of those sequences being non-productive.

Overall study results and their limits: Presence/absence analyses assumed roughly uniform sequencing depth across donors, an assumption that may not hold. An association between a missense DCLRE1C variant and V-gene and J-gene trimming of TCR beta chains was found in a later genetic analysis and replicated in an independent cohort. Correlated functional status among segregating V segments might reflect linkage disequilibrium, but an unknown experimental factor could not be ruled out. Compared with equally common non-associated chains, HLA-associated TCR beta chains in a later analysis were more clonally expanded and had lower generation probabilities. In this cohort, only TCR beta chains were sequenced, and detectable features were limited by the absence of alpha or paired-chain data. The authors suggested that the approach could potentially be extended to other disease states and immunological phenotypes. Assigning TCR associations to individual alleles was difficult when HLA alleles, especially DR and DQ, strongly co-occurred. Most CMV-associated TCR beta chains appeared to be HLA-restricted in a later analysis, and the HLA associations seemed to be driven largely by CMV exposure. While some public TCRs were present in many individuals, most TCR sequences turned up only very rarely across donors. In an earlier analysis of over 550 of the donors, most TCR beta V segments were observed in productive rearrangements about 87% or about 30% of the time, broadly matching IMGT annotations. Because some donors lacked HLA typing at each locus, the association tests relied only on the typed subset. Because counts were too low, roughly 18 rarely observed V segments, including chromosome 9 orphons, were left out of the earlier analysis of approximately 580 of the donors. A later analysis found that TCR association rates varied across HLA loci, with DRB1 alleles showing the most associated TCRs and HLA-C alleles the fewest. The 87-base-pair reads could not distinguish some IMGT-functional V segments, including TRBV6-2 and TRBV6-3, so those segments were excluded. Immune exposure information for the cohort was limited to CMV serostatus. A later analysis reported that several top co-occurrence clusters appeared linked to parvovirus B19, influenza, CMV and Epstein-Barr virus. The study listed 150 to 200 TCR beta chains as associated with cytomegalovirus. The classifier was reported to diagnose cytomegalovirus status with high specificity and sensitivity in both the original cohort and the validation cohort. A later analysis associated about 17,000 TCR beta sequences with specific HLA alleles at a false discovery rate of 0.05. According to a later genetic analysis, donors in an Asian-associated ancestry cluster had fewer N-insertions in productive TCRs than the approximately 610-donor mean. A few of the identified cytomegalovirus-associated TCR beta chains were confirmed in vitro to be specific for cytomegalovirus antigens. A further reported finding was that TCR beta sequences accurately predicted the HLA-A and HLA-B alleles for most subjects in the first cohort. The sequencing pipeline was judged likely to have produced a cluster of highly shared sequence variants as a technical artifact.

The cohort consisted of some 730 healthy bone marrow donors. At the time of sampling, all cohort members were nominally healthy, though unrecorded immune exposures were likely present. The donor was CMV seronegative and belonged to the group of 380 or so seronegative cohort members. A peripheral blood sample was provided by each donor, and peripheral blood mononuclear cells were used for TCR beta sequencing. The Qiagen DNeasy Blood Extraction Kit was used to extract genomic DNA from the blood cell samples. The library was prepared using the immunoSEQ multiplex PCR assay. For the multiplex PCR, a mixture combining 60 forward primers for TCR Vbeta segments and 13 reverse primers for TCR Jbeta segments was used. The CDR3 region of rearranged TCR beta genes was amplified from genomic DNA by a multiplex PCR assay. Amplified TCR beta libraries were sequenced as 87-base-pair reads on the Illumina HiSeq System. In the source study's methods: Across the 700 or so repertoires, a later analysis counted approximately 83 million unique TCR beta chains, roughly 11 million of which were shared by at least two donors. To remove PCR and sequencing errors, raw reads were error-corrected and collapsed into unique sequences using a nearest-neighbor algorithm that merged closely related sequences. V, D and J gene segments were assigned by aligning CDR3 sequences to IMGT reference sequences. For a sequence to be retained, at least a six-nucleotide match to both a V gene segment and a J gene segment was required. A rearrangement counted as productive if the CDR3 had no stop codons and remained in frame with V and J, and every other rearrangement counted as non-productive. CDR3 was defined according to IMGT convention as the region running from the second conserved V-encoded cysteine to the conserved J-encoded phenylalanine. Sequences without an unambiguous match to a single V gene segment were excluded from the earlier analysis of over 500 of the donors. An earlier analysis of roughly 590 of the donors called V segments functional above 56.7% productive rearrangements and segregating when the between-donor standard deviation exceeded 5%. A statistical classification framework was developed to diagnose cytomegalovirus status using the catalog of TCR beta chain sequences. In a later analysis, V and J genes were assigned by comparing TCR nucleotide sequences against IMGT/GENE-DB human TR gene sequences. Using the TCRdist pipeline, a later analysis assigned CDR3 sequences along with most-parsimonious VDJ recombination scenarios. A later analysis defined each TCR beta chain by its CDR3 amino acid sequence plus V-gene family, and excluded reads lacking a unique V-gene family. To address suspected cross-contamination and a sequencing artifact, a later analysis removed some 620 highly shared, low-generation-probability nucleotide sequences. For each public chain, a later analysis derived a clonal expansion index from normalized ranks of inferred template counts within each repertoire. Generation probabilities in a later analysis came from a VDJ recombination model fitted to out-of-frame rearrangements, and those results were checked against IGoR. In a later analysis, TCR-TCR, TCR-HLA and TCR-CMV co-occurrence was scored with hypergeometric tests, and a repertoire-size bias correction was applied to TCR pairs. False discovery rates were estimated in a later analysis by permuting HLA or CMV assignments 20 times. In a later analysis, co-occurring TCRs were grouped with DBSCAN, and TCRdist sequence similarity was added when clustering was performed within HLA-allele-positive subsets. Repertoires with fewer than 30,000 or more than 120,000 public chains were left out of co-occurrence clustering, as were four to six repertoires with anomalous nucleotide sharing. Drawn from immuneACCESS, this table holds only the in-frame rearrangements with V and J called that TCRdb kept. Clones are partly lost; checked studies trace under half to an unresolved V gene and leave the rest unexplained. V, J and clone size reflect that table, while D and trimming were determined from the DNA. This sample's table contains over 100,000 clones. Approximately 1.6% of the sample lies in the top ten.

CDR3 length: 15 amino acids, cysteine to phenylalanine. This entry keeps only the CDR3 DNA: 45 bases, framed from base 1. The CDR1 and CDR2 encoded by the germline V gene are SGHNT and YENEEA. The V end loses 1 base and the J end loses 5 bases, and a stretch of 15 bases separates them. The sequence was collected from a man younger than 35 in good health and CMV-seronegative. Recombination joined TRBV11-3 with TRBJ2-7; a weak D assignment points to TRBD1 (6 bases agree). The specimen sequenced was PBMCs. The base sequence is TGTGCCAGCAGCTTAGGATTGGGGGCGAGTCACGAGCAGTACTTC. Its product reads: CASSLGLGASHEQYF. Where the CDR3 stops, the reference TRBV11-3 and TRBJ2-7 genes take over; the full variable domain is EAGVVQSPRYKIIEKKQPVAFWCNPISGHNTLYWYLQNLGQGPELLIRYENEEAVDDSQLPKDRFSAERLKGVDSTLKIQPAELGDSAVYLCASSLGLGASHEQYFGPGTRLTVT.